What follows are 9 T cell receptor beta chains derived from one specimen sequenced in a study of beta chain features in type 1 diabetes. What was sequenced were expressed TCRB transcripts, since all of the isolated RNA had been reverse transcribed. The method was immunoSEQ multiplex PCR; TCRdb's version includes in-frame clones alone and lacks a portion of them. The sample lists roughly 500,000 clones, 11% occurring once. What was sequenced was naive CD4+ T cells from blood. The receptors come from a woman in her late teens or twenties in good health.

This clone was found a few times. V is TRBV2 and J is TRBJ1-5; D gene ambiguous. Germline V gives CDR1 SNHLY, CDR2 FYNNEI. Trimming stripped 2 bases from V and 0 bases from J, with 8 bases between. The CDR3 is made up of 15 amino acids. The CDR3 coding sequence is TGTGCCAGCAGTGAACTCGGCCGTAGCAATCAGCCCCAGCATTTT. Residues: CASSELGRSNQPQHF. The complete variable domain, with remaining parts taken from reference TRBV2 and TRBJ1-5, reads EPEVTQTPSHQVTQMGQEVILRCVPISNHLYFYWYRQILGQKVEFLVSFYNNEISEKSEIFDDQFSVERPDGSNFTLKIRSTKLEDSAMYFCASSELGRSNQPQHFGDGTRLSIL.

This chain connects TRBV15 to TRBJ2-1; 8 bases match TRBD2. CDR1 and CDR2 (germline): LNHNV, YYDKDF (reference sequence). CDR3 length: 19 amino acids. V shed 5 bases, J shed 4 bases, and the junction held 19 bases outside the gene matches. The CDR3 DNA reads TGTGCCACCAGCGAAAAAACACTTCGCGGGGGGCGTCGGTACAATGAGCAGTTCTTC. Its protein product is CATSEKTLRGGRRYNEQFF.

DNA of the CDR3: TGTGCCAGCAGCTTATACAGACAAGAGACCCAGTACTTC. This gives the protein CASSLYRQETQYF. V usage is TRBV7-2 and J usage is TRBJ2-5; D ambiguous. The CDR3 runs 13 residues. Between the trimmed V and J ends, which lost 2 bases and 2 bases, there was a span of 6 bases. Germline V gives CDR1 SGHTA, CDR2 FQGNSA.

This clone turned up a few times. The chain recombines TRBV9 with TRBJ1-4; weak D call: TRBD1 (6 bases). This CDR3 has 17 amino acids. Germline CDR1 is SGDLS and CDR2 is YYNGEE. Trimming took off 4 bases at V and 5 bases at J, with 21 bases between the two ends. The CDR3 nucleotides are TGTGCCAGCAGCCAGACTCCGTGGGACACACTGAATGAAAAACTGTTTTTT. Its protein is CASSQTPWDTLNEKLFF.

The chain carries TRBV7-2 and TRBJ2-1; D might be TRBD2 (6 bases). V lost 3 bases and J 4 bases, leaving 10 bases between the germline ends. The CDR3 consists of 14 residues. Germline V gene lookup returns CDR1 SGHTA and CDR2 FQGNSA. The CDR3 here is CASSFGTPYNEQFF. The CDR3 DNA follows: TGTGCCAGCAGCTTCGGGACTCCATACAATGAGCAGTTCTTC.

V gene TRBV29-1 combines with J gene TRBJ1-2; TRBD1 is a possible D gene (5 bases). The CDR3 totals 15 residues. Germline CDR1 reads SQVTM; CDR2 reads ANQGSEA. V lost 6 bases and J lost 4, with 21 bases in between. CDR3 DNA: TGCAGCGTCTCCATTGCTGGGGGATTTGGCTATGGCTACACCTTC. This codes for CSVSIAGGFGYGYTF.

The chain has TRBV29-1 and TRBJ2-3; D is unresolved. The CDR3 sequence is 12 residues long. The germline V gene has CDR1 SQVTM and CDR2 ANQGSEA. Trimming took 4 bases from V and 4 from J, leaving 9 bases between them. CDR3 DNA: TGCAGCGTTGGATCGGGCGCAGATACGCAGTATTTT. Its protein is CSVGSGADTQYF.

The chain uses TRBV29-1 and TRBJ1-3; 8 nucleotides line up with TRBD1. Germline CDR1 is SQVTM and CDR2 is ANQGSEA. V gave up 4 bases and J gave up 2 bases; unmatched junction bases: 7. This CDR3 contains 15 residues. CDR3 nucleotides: TGCAGCGTTGTACGTGGACAGGGTGCTGGAAACACCATATATTTT. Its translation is CSVVRGQGAGNTIYF.

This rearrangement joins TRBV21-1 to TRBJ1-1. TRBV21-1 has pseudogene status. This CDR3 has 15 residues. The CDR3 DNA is TGTGCCAGCAGCAAAGATAAGCCTTTGAACACTGAAGCTTTCTTT. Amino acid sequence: CASSKDKPLNTEAFF.